The entry below gives a single T cell receptor beta chain sequence along with its context. What it recognizes is unknown. The CDR3 length is 16 residues. Per germline, CDR1 SGHRS and CDR2 YFSETQ. Deletions cut 1 base from V and 1 base from J, with 14 bases between. The PCR used 60 Vbeta and 13 Jbeta primers. Using immunoSEQ multiplex PCR, the repertoire was profiled, and TCRdb retains in-frame clones only, with some absent. The sample has 100,000 to 150,000 clones, around 70% seen once; the top ten hold around 6.6%. This record comes from a study of cytomegalovirus exposure and HLA in healthy donors. Study-level information: Within an early data release were about 85 million unique TCRs drawn from HLA-typed donors.

Notes on the study in general: Per published reports, the classifier diagnosed cytomegalovirus status with high specificity and sensitivity. Researchers reported in a later analysis that a missense DCLRE1C variant was tied to TCR beta V- and J-gene trimming.

This receptor was obtained from a middle-aged man in good health and CMV-seropositive. Sequenced material: PBMCs. This chain uses TRBV5-1 with TRBJ1-1; D might be TRBD1 (5 bases). The CDR3 spells CASSLSQGLKNTEAFF. The CDR3, as DNA: TGCGCCAGCAGCTTGTCTCAGGGTCTAAAGAACACTGAAGCTTTCTTT. The entire variable domain, with the rest obtained from reference TRBV5-1 and TRBJ1-1, is as follows: KAGVTQTPRYLIKTRGQQVTLSCSPISGHRSVSWYQQTPGQGLQFLFEYFSETQRNKGNFPGRFSGRQFSNSRSEMNVSTLELGDSALYLCASSLSQGLKNTEAFFGQGTRLTVV.